This passage covers 13 T cell receptor beta chains from one sample sequenced in a study of a mutant IDH1 vaccine in newly diagnosed glioma (dated by TCRdb to the early 2020s). The library was built by means of the immunoSEQ multiplex PCR assay. TCRdb re-hosts the immuneACCESS table, in-frame sequences only. Its copies lack some clones; in the studies checked, an unresolved V gene accounts for under half of them, and the cause for the rest is not known. The sample table contains 50,000 to 60,000 clones; only one count was recorded for roughly 80% of them. Jointly, the top ten make up around 6.2% of the sample. The sample's time point label is to be understood as: week 23, last vaccination. Every vaccine dose consisted of 300 ug of a 20-mer mutant IDH1 peptide in Montanide, administered subcutaneously together with topical imiquimod. The antigens for these receptors are not known. Sequenced here: PBMCs, sampled from a glioma patient whose treatment included an IDH1 peptide vaccine. The receptors here all came from a man aged 35-49 years with glioma.

The chain combines TRBV2 with TRBJ1-2; D is perhaps TRBD1 (6 bases). CDR1 and CDR2 from the germline V gene are SNHLY and FYNNEI. V was pared by 8 bases and J by 4 bases, with 14 bases between. This CDR3 spans 13 amino acids. The CDR3 protein is CASGPGGPYGYTF. Written as DNA, the CDR3 is TGTGCCAGCGGCCCCGGGGGGCCCTATGGCTACACCTTC.

This clone was observed many times. V gene TRBV6-1 combines with J gene TRBJ1-1, with no clear D. Trimming took 1 base from V and 7 from J, leaving 16 bases between them. This CDR3 spans 15 amino acids. Germline values: CDR1 MNHNS, CDR2 SASEGT. CDR3 amino acids: CASSEGEGGGDEAFF. The CDR3 region has the DNA TGTGCCAGCAGTGAAGGGGAGGGCGGCGGGGATGAAGCTTTCTTT.

The gene calls are TRBV6-1 and TRBJ1-2, with D hard to call. The CDR3 is 14 amino acids. Per germline, CDR1 MNHNS and CDR2 SASEGT. Deletions cut 8 bases from V and 0 bases from J, with 13 bases between. CDR3 amino acids: CASPTWGSNYGYTF. As DNA, the CDR3 is TGTGCCAGCCCGACGTGGGGATCTAACTATGGCTACACCTTC.

The DNA of the CDR3 is TGCAGCGTTGTCGTGGGGTATGGCTACACCTTC. Its translation: CSVVVGYGYTF. This chain uses TRBV29-1 with TRBJ1-2, with D hard to call. This CDR3 contains 11 residues. Germline V gene sequence: CDR1 SQVTM, CDR2 ANQGSEA. Trimming took off 4 bases at V and 5 bases at J, with 8 bases between the two ends.

The V call is TRBV15, the J call TRBJ1-4; D possibly corresponds to TRBD1 (5 bases). CDR3 length: 14 amino acids. Trimming cost V 5 bases and J 2 bases, with 9 bases left between them. Germline V gene lookup returns CDR1 LNHNV and CDR2 YYDKDF (reference sequence). The CDR3: CATSPRQTNEKLFF. The CDR3 DNA sequence: TGTGCCACCAGCCCCCGACAGACTAATGAAAAACTGTTTTTT. Full variable domain (missing parts from reference TRBV15 and TRBJ1-4): DAMVIQNPRYQVTQFGKPVTLSCSQTLNHNVMYWYQQKSSQAPKLLFHYYDKDFNNEADTPDNFQSRRPNTSFCFLDIRSPGLGDTAMYLCATSPRQTNEKLFFGSGTQLSVL.

This chain joins TRBV10-2 and TRBJ2-3; D is uncertain. The V gene's germline CDR1 is WSHSY and CDR2 SAAADI. The CDR3 covers 11 residues. Trimming removed 5 bases at V and 4 bases at J, with 4 bases between. The CDR3 sequence: CASSQADTQYF. DNA of the CDR3: TGCGCCAGCAGTCAGGCAGATACGCAGTATTTT.

The chain uses TRBV30 and TRBJ2-7, with D perhaps matching TRBD1 or TRBD2 (5 bases each). The V gene lost 8 bases and the J gene lost 0 bases, with 11 bases spanning the gap. This CDR3 spans 12 amino acids. Germline V gene sequence: CDR1 GTSNPN, CDR2 SVGIG (reference sequence). Written as DNA, the CDR3 is TGTGCCGTTGGGGGTCCCTCCTACGAGCAGTACTTC. This translates into CAVGGPSYEQYF.

This chain links TRBV19 with TRBJ1-5, with D possibly being TRBD1 (6 bases). The CDR3 consists of 16 residues. Trimming took off 7 bases at V and 0 bases at J, with 16 bases between the two ends. Germline CDR1 reads LNHDA; CDR2 reads SQIVND (reference sequence). The CDR3 DNA is TGTGCCAGTAACAGTAGGGGGGCGGCTAGCAATCAGCCCCAGCATTTT. Its protein is CASNSRGAASNQPQHF.

V and J are TRBV2 and TRBJ1-2; D not certain. V lost 3 bases to trimming and J lost 0 bases, with 8 bases between them. Germline values: CDR1 SNHLY, CDR2 FYNNEI. The CDR3 contains 14 residues. CDR3 amino acids: CASSDLSANYGYTF. In DNA, the CDR3 is TGTGCCAGCAGTGATCTGTCCGCTAACTATGGCTACACCTTC. Full variable domain (outside the CDR3, taken from reference TRBV2 and TRBJ1-2): EPEVTQTPSHQVTQMGQEVILRCVPISNHLYFYWYRQILGQKVEFLVSFYNNEISEKSEIFDDQFSVERPDGSNFTLKIRSTKLEDSAMYFCASSDLSANYGYTFGSGTRLTVV.

The J gene is TRBJ1-2, the V gene TRBV2, with TRBD1 identical over 9 bases. CDR1 is SNHLY, CDR2 FYNNEI, per germline. Germline trimming cut 8 bases from V and 4 bases from J; bases unmatched to any gene: 2. This CDR3 has 12 amino acids. The CDR3 nucleotides are TGTGCCAGCTTGGACAGGGGCTATGGCTACACCTTC. Its translation: CASLDRGYGYTF. Full variable domain (outside the CDR3, taken from reference TRBV2 and TRBJ1-2): EPEVTQTPSHQVTQMGQEVILRCVPISNHLYFYWYRQILGQKVEFLVSFYNNEISEKSEIFDDQFSVERPDGSNFTLKIRSTKLEDSAMYFCASLDRGYGYTFGSGTRLTVV.

This chain connects TRBV23-1 to TRBJ1-6; 12 bases line up with TRBD1. TRBV23-1 carries the ORF label, with uncertain function. The CDR3 runs 16 residues. The V and J ends lost 7 bases and 10 bases, in that order; junction bases with no gene match: 11. CDR3 sequence (DNA): TGCGCCAGCACCCCCCTTTCGGGACAGGGGGCGTCACCCCTCCACTTT. Its translation is CASTPLSGQGASPLHF.

The chain has TRBV2 and TRBJ1-6, with a tentative D call TRBD1 (5 bases). CDR3 size: 13 residues. Trimming left V 6 bases short and J 3 bases short, with 6 bases between. The germline V gene encodes CDR1 SNHLY and CDR2 FYNNEI. In DNA form, the CDR3 reads TGTGCCAGCAGGGGGGACTATAATTCACCCCTCCACTTT. This encodes CASRGDYNSPLHF.

The CDR3 DNA is TGTGCCAGCGGGCAGGGCAACCAGCATTTT. This sequence encodes CASGQGNQHF. The V call is TRBV27, the J call TRBJ1-5, with a weak D call TRBD1 (5 bases). The CDR3 has 10 residues. Germline lookup yields CDR1 MNHEY and CDR2 SMNVEV (reference sequence). V lost 8 bases and J lost 12, with 11 bases in between.